This TCR beta chain was captured in a study of beta chain features in type 1 diabetes. Purities over 95% were achieved in all sorted populations. Study-wide results and caveats: Naive, central memory and Treg TCRB repertoires appeared more alike in patients than in healthy donors. The study found fewer insertions and more deletions at VDJ junctions in type 1 diabetes patients. A potential PCR bias toward shorter templates would be equal in patient and control samples. Moderate yet significant TCRB CDR3 shortening was seen in Type 1 diabetes patients in all four CD4+ subsets.

This clone showed up just a few times. Its specificity is not known. Expressed TCRB transcripts were sequenced because the entire RNA isolate underwent reverse transcription. The protocol was immunoSEQ multiplex PCR, while the TCRdb copy is restricted to in-frame clones and leaves out a portion. The data show about 740,000 clones, 10% to 15% seen once. CDR1 and CDR2 (germline): SGDLS, YYNGEE. This CDR3 is built from 14 residues. V was pared by 0 bases and J by 7 bases, with 4 bases of the junction left unmatched. Sequencing input: naive CD4+ T cells from blood. The receptor was derived from a man younger than 35 with type 1 diabetes. The chain recombines TRBV9 with TRBJ2-1; TRBD1 aligns across 7 bases. The CDR3 coding sequence is TGTGCCAGCAGCGTAGCCGTCAGGGGGAATGAGCAGTTCTTC. Translation gives CASSVAVRGNEQFF.